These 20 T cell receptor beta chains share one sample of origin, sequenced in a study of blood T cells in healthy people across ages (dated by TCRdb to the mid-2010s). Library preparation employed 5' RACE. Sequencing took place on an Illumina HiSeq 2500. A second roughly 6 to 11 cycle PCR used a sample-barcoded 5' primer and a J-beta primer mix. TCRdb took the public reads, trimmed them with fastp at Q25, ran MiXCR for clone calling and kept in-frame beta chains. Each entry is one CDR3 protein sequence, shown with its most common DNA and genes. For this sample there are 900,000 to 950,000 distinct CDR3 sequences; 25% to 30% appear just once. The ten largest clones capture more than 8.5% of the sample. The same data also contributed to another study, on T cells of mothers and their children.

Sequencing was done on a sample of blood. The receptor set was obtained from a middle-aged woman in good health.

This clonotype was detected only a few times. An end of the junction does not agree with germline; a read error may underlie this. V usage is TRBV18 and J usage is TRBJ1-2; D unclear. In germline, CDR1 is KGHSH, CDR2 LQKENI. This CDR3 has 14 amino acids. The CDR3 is CASSPRELNYGHTF. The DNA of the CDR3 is TGTGCCAGCTCACCCAGAGAGCTTAACTATGGCCACACCTTC.

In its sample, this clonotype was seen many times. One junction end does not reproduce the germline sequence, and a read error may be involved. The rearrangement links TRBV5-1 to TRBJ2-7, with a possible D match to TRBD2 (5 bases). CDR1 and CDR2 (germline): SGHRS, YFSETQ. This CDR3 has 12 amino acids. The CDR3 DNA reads TGTGCCAGCAGCCGGGAACCCTACGAGCAGTACTTC. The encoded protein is CASSREPYEQYF. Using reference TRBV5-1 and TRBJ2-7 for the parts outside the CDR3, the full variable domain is KAGVTQTPRYLIKTRGQQVTLSCSPISGHRSVSWYQQTPGQGLQFLFEYFSETQRNKGNFPGRFSGRQFSNSRSEMNVSTLELGDSALYLCASSREPYEQYFGPGTRLTVT.

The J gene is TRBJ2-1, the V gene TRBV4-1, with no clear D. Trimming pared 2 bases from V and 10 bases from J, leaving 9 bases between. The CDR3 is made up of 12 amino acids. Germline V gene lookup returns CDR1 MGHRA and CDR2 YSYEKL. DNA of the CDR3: TGCGCCAGCAGCCAATTTTTGAGGGAGCAGTTCTTC. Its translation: CASSQFLREQFF.

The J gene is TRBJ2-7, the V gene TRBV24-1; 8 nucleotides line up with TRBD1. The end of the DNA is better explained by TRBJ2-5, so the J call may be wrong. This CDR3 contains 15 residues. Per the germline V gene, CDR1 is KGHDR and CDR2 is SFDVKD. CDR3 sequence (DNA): TGTGCCACCAGTGATTCCGGACAGGGAGGAGAGACCCAGTACTTC. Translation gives CATSDSGQGGETQYF.

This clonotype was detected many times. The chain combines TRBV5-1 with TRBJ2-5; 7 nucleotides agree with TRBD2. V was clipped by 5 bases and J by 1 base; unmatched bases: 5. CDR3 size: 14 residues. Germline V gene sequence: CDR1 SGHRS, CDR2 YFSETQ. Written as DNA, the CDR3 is TGCGCCAGCAGTCTAACTAGCGTCCAAGAGACCCAGTACTTC. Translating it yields CASSLTSVQETQYF.

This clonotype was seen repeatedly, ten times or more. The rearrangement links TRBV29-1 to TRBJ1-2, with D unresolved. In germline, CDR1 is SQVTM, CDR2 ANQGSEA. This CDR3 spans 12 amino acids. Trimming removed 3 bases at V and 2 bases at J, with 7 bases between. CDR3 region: CSVEKRNYGYTF. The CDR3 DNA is TGCAGCGTTGAGAAGAGAAACTATGGCTACACCTTC.

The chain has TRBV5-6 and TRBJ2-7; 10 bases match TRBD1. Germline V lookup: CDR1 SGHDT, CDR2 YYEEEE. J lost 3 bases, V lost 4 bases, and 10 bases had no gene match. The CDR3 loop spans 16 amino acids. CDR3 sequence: CASSKGTGVAIYEQYF. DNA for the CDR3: TGTGCCAGCAGCAAAGGGACAGGGGTTGCTATCTACGAGCAGTACTTC.

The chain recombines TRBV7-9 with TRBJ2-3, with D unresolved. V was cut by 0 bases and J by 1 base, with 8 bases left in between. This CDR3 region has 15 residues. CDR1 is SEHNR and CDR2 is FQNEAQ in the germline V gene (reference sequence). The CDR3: CASSLAEGGTDTQYF. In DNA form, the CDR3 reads TGTGCCAGCAGCTTAGCGGAAGGTGGCACAGATACGCAGTATTTT. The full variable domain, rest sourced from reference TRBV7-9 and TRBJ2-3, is DTGVSQNPRHKITKRGQNVTFRCDPISEHNRLYWYRQTLGQGPEFLTYFQNEAQLEKSRLLSDRFSAERPKGSFSTLEIQRTEQGDSAMYLCASSLAEGGTDTQYFGPGTRLTVL.

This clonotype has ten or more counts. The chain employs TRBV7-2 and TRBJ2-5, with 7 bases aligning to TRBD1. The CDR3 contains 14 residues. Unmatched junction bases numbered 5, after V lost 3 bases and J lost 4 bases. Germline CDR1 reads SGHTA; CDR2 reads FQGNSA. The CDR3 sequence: CASSLRQGRETQYF. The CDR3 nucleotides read TGTGCCAGCAGCTTGCGACAGGGAAGAGAGACCCAGTACTTC.

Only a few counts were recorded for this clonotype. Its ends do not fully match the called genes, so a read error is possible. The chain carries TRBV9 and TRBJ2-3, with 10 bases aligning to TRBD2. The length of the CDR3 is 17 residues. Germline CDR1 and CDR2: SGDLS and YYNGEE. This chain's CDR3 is CASSVGISSGSTDTQYF. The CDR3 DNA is TGTGCCAGCAGCGTAGGTATTTCTAGCGGGAGCACGGATACGCAGTATTTT.

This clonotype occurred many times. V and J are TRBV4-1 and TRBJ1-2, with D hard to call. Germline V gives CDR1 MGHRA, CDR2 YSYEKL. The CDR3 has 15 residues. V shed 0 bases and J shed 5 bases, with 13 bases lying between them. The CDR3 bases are TGCGCCAGCAGCCAAGAGGATGGGGAATATTATGGCTACACCTTC. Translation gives CASSQEDGEYYGYTF.

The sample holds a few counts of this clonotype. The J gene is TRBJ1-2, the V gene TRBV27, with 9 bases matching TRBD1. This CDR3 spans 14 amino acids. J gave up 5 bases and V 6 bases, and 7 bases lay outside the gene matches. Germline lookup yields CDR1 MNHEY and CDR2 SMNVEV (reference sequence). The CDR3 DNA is TGTGCCAGCAGGGGACAGGGTTGGGTTTATGGCTACACCTTC. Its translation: CASRGQGWVYGYTF.

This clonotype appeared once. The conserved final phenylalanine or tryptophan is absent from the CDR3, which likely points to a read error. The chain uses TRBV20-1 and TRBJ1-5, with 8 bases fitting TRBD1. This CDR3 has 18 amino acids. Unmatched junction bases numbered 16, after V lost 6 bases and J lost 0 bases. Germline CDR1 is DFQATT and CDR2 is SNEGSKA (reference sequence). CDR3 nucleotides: TGCAGTGCCCCCCTGGACAGGGCGCCCACCTATAGCAATCAGCCCCAGCATTAT. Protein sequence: CSAPLDRAPTYSNQPQHY.

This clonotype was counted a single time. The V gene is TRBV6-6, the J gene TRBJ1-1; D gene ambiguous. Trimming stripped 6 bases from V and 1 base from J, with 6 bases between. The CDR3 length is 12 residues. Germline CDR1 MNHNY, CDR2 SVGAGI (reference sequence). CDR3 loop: CASRPRNTEAFF. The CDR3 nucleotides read TGTGCCAGCAGACCGAGGAACACTGAAGCTTTCTTT.

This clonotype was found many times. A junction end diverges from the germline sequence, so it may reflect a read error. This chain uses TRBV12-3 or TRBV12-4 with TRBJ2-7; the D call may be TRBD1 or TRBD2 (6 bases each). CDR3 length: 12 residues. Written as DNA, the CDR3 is TGCGCCAGCAGCTTAGGGGGGACCGAGCAGTACTTC. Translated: CASSLGGTEQYF.

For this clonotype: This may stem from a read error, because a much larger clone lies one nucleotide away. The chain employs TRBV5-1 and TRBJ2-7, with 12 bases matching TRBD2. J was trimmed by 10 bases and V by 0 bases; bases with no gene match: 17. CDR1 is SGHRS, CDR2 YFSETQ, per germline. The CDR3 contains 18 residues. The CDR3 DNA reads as TGCGCCAGCAGCTTGGCCAGGCTAGCGGGGGGGCGCCAAGAGGCCCAGTACTTC. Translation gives CASSLARLAGGRQEAQYF.

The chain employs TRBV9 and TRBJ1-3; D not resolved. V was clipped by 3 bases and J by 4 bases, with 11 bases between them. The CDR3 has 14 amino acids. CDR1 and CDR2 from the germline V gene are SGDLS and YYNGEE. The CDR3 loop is CASSASRIGNTIYF. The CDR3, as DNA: TGTGCCAGCAGCGCCAGTCGGATCGGAAACACCATATATTTT.

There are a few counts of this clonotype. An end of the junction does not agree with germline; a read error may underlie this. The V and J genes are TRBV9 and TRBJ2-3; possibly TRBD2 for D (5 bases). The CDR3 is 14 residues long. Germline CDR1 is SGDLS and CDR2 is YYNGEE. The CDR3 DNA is TGTGCCGGCAGCCGGGAAGGGAGCACAGATACGCAGTATTTT. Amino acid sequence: CAGSREGSTDTQYF. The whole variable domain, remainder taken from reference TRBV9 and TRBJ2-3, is DSGVTQTPKHLITATGQRVTLRCSPRSGDLSVYWYQQSLDQGLQFLIQYYNGEERAKGNILERFSAQQFPDLHSELNLSSLELGDSALYFCAGSREGSTDTQYFGPGTRLTVL.

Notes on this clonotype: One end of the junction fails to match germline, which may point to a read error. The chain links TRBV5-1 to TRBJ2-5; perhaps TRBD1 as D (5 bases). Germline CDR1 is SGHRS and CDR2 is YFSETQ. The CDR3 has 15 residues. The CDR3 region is CVSSFDDPQGETQYF. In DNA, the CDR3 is TGCGTCAGCAGCTTTGACGACCCCCAGGGAGAGACCCAGTACTTC.

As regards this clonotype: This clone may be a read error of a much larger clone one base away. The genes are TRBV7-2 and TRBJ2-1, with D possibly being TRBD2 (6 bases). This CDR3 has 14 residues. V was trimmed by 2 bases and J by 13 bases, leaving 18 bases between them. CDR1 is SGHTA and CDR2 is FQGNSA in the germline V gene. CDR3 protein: CASSLWSGEETQFF. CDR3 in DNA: TGTGCCAGCAGCTTATGGTCCGGGGAGGAGACCCAGTTCTTC. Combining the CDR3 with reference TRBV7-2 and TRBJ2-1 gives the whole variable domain GAGVSQSPSNKVTEKGKDVELRCDPISGHTALYWYRQSLGQGLEFLIYFQGNSAPDKSGLPSDRFSAERTGGSVSTLTIQRTQQEDSAVYLCASSLWSGEETQFFGPGTRLTVL.